This T cell receptor beta chain emerged from a study of blood T cell repertoires in COVID-19. Whole-study context: Sample material is recorded as cDNA or gDNA derived from T cells, B-cell-depleted T cells, or PBMCs.

The V gene lost 4 bases and the J gene lost 1 base, with 8 bases spanning the gap. The CDR3 is 13 amino acids. Looked up from germline, CDR1 is SGHRS and CDR2 is YFSETQ. Methods used by the authors: From reference gene primer amplification, estimates of nucleated cell counts were derived. Profiled with immunoSEQ multiplex PCR; TCRdb holds only in-frame clones, not every one. D and trimming were read from the DNA, whereas the V and J calls and clone size are those reported in that table. In the table there are more than 45,000 clones, over 90% of which are singletons. The genes are TRBV5-1 and TRBJ2-5, with D possibly TRBD1 on 6 matching bases. This TCR came from a woman older than 75 with acute or convalescent COVID-19. The sample taken for sequencing was peripheral blood. The CDR3 is CASSPQGQETQYF. CDR3 DNA: TGCGCCAGCAGCCCACAGGGCCAAGAGACCCAGTACTTC. The complete variable domain, with remaining parts taken from reference TRBV5-1 and TRBJ2-5, reads KAGVTQTPRYLIKTRGQQVTLSCSPISGHRSVSWYQQTPGQGLQFLFEYFSETQRNKGNFPGRFSGRQFSNSRSEMNVSTLELGDSALYLCASSPQGQETQYFGPGTRLLVL.